These T cell receptor beta chains were read from a single sample in a study of T-cell memory formation after mild COVID-19. TCRdb passed the 5' RACE reads through MiXCR, listing each CDR3 protein once. Of 68,000 or so distinct CDR3 sequences in the sample, 15% to 20% were seen once. Sequencing was done on a sample of PBMCs or a T cell subset sorted from them (not recorded which). The receptors here all came from an adult woman who had mild COVID-19 (a few samples of this study predate the infection). Cell type and time point are not known. Each CDR3 is given with its conserved first and last residue. D genes are given only for firm matches. Expanded clones are given a class, and other clones once, few, many or no size at all.

size,D,V,J,CDR3,DNA
few,.,TRBV29-1,TRBJ2-1,CSVGDPVVEQFF,TGCAGCGTAGGGGACCCGGTGGTCGAACAGTTCTTC
.,TRBD2,TRBV7-9,TRBJ2-1,CASSPTSGGNEQFF,TGTGCCAGCAGCCCCACCAGCGGGGGCAATGAGCAGTTCTTC
.,.,TRBV5-4,TRBJ1-2,CASSSLSGLPANYGYTF,TGTGCCAGCAGTTCCCTGTCAGGCCTTCCAGCTAACTATGGCTACACCTTC
.,TRBD2,TRBV9,TRBJ2-1,CASSVGLAGAGEQFF,TGTGCCAGCAGCGTCGGACTAGCGGGAGCTGGTGAGCAGTTCTTC
few,.,TRBV24-1,TRBJ2-3,CATSDFSDGEWGTDTQYF,TGTGCCACCAGTGATTTCTCCGACGGGGAGTGGGGCACAGATACGCAGTATTTT
.,.,TRBV6-5,TRBJ1-1,CASSYGYTEAFF,TGTGCCAGCAGTTACGGATACACTGAAGCTTTCTTT
.,.,TRBV12-3/TRBV12-4,TRBJ2-5,CASSLYGGPSGETQYF,TGTGCCAGCAGTCTCTATGGAGGACCTTCCGGGGAGACCCAGTACTTC
.,.,TRBV6-6,TRBJ1-1,CASSYSLEEAFF,TGTGCCAGCAGTTACTCGTTAGAAGAAGCTTTCTTT
few,.,TRBV7-3,TRBJ2-1,CASSLKGQVDEQFF,TGTGCCAGCAGCTTAAAAGGGCAAGTCGATGAGCAGTTCTTC
.,.,TRBV7-6,TRBJ2-6,CASSFSLRSGANVLTF,TGTGCCAGCAGCTTCTCCCTTAGAAGTGGGGCCAACGTCCTGACTTTC
.,TRBD1,TRBV19,TRBJ1-4,CASSPGTGGLFF,TGTGCCAGTAGCCCCGGGACAGGGGGACTGTTTTTT
.,.,TRBV4-3,TRBJ2-2,CASSQDPNTGELFF,TGCGCCAGCAGCCAAGACCCCAACACCGGGGAGCTGTTTTTT
few,.,TRBV2,TRBJ2-7,CASRDGVRGYEQYF,TGTGCCAGCAGAGATGGAGTTAGGGGCTACGAGCAGTACTTC
few,TRBD2,TRBV12-3/TRBV12-4,TRBJ2-7,CASRASPSGLYEQYF,TGTGCCAGCAGAGCCTCGCCTAGCGGACTTTACGAGCAGTACTTC